These 9 T cell receptor beta chains came from one sample sequenced in a study of T cell repertoires in cytomegalovirus infection. No antigen has been identified for these receptors. MiXCR, applied by TCRdb to the reads, yields one record per CDR3 protein. Among about 920,000 distinct CDR3 sequences listed, roughly 30% were seen once. Sequenced here: cultured CD8+ T cells from PBMCs, sampled from culture after CMV antigen stimulation. All receptors derive from a human donor in good health (CMV status not recorded). Some clones in this sample may be carry-over from other donors' samples.

This clonotype was counted a few times. The chain couples TRBV10-3 to TRBJ2-7; D gene ambiguous. With 3 bases removed from V and 2 bases from J, the gap between germline ends came to 11 bases. This CDR3 spans 14 amino acids. CDR1 is ENHRY and CDR2 is SYGVKD in the germline V gene. CDR3 loop: CAISESRIPYEQYF. The CDR3 DNA reads as TGTGCCATCAGTGAAAGCCGGATACCCTACGAGCAGTACTTC.

The V gene is TRBV6-5, the J gene TRBJ2-3; 14 bases agree with TRBD2. V shed 6 bases and J 2 bases; nucleotides not matched to a gene: 7. The CDR3 loop spans 17 amino acids. Germline lookup yields CDR1 MNHEY and CDR2 SVGAGI. The DNA for the CDR3 is TGTGCCAGCAGCCTAGGGACTAGCGGGGGTATCACAGATACGCAGTATTTT. Translating gives CASSLGTSGGITDTQYF.

V usage is TRBV12-3 or TRBV12-4 and J usage is TRBJ1-2; TRBD1 agrees at 8 bases. This CDR3 comprises 14 residues. V gave up 5 bases and J gave up 7 bases; unmatched junction bases: 9. CDR3 amino acids: CASSPPDRVTGYTF. The CDR3 DNA is TGTGCCAGCAGTCCACCGGACAGGGTAACTGGCTACACCTTC.

This clonotype was observed a single time. The gene calls are TRBV27 and TRBJ1-1; D is uncertain. Germline assignment: CDR1 MNHEY and CDR2 SMNVEV (reference sequence). Trimming took off 0 bases at V and 4 bases at J, with 12 bases between the two ends. The CDR3 is 15 amino acids. Written as DNA, the CDR3 is TGTGCCAGCAGTTTATCACCCTTCGGAGTCACTGAAGCTTTCTTT. Encoded protein: CASSLSPFGVTEAFF.

The sample holds a few counts of this clonotype. J is TRBJ1-5 and V is TRBV19; the match to TRBD1 covers 8 bases. Germline CDR1 and CDR2: LNHDA and SQIVND (reference sequence). The CDR3 has 17 residues. The ends lost 7 bases at V and 3 bases at J; junction bases unmatched: 14. The CDR3 spells CASTPIQGATPNQPQHF. The CDR3, as DNA: TGTGCCAGTACTCCAATCCAGGGGGCGACGCCCAATCAGCCCCAGCATTTT.

The chain is built from TRBV7-9 and TRBJ2-2; the D is unclear. The CDR3 runs to 11 residues. The V gene lost 2 bases and the J gene lost 10 bases, with 5 bases spanning the gap. Germline values: CDR1 SEHNR, CDR2 FQNEAQ (reference sequence). Written as DNA, the CDR3 is TGTGCCAGCAGCTTAATGTCGGAGCTGTTTTTT. It translates to CASSLMSELFF.

The rearrangement uses TRBV6-6 and TRBJ1-5, with TRBD1 identical over 7 bases. This CDR3 has 13 residues. Losses at the gene ends were 7 bases for V and 7 bases for J; bases not matched to a gene: 7. Per the germline V gene, CDR1 is MNHNY and CDR2 is SVGAGI (reference sequence). The CDR3 is CASTSTGVQPQHF. The CDR3 coding sequence is TGTGCCAGCACCAGTACAGGGGTACAGCCCCAGCATTTT.

The sample holds a few counts of this clonotype. V usage is TRBV12-3 or TRBV12-4 and J usage is TRBJ2-2; unclear D gene. V was pared by 10 bases and J by 1 base, with 10 bases between. CDR3 length: 13 amino acids. The DNA for the CDR3 is TGTGCCAACCTTCGAGGGAACACCGGGGAGCTGTTTTTT. Its translation: CANLRGNTGELFF.

The chain uses TRBV7-9 and TRBJ1-5; D gene unclear. This CDR3 is 14 amino acids long. Between the trimmed V and J ends, which lost 4 bases and 0 bases, there was a span of 7 bases. Germline V gene data show CDR1 as SEHNR and CDR2 as FQNEAQ (reference sequence). CDR3 in amino acids: CASSYADSNQPQHF. In DNA form, the CDR3 reads TGTGCCAGCAGCTATGCTGATAGCAATCAGCCCCAGCATTTT.